This is a list of T cell receptor beta chains from one sample in a study of shared clonotypes between healthy human individuals. Clones were read by immunoSEQ multiplex PCR, and TCRdb kept only the in-frame ones, dropping some. The sample lists around 500,000 clones; 65% to 80% were seen once. The sample consisted of PBMCs. The receptors here all came from a woman aged 40-49 years in good health. Some clones in this sample may be carry-over from other donors' samples. Each CDR3 is given with its conserved first and last residue. D genes are given only for firm matches. Clone size is given for some rows only: seen once, a few or many times, or a class if the clone is expanded.

TRBJ2-7,TRBV6-6,-,-,CASSSPSGGPYEQYF,TGTGCCAGCAGTTCACCTTCTGGGGGACCCTACGAGCAGTACTTC
TRBJ1-2,TRBV15,-,-,CATSRDKQGAGYTF,TGTGCCACCAGCAGAGACAAACAGGGTGCTGGCTACACCTTC
TRBJ2-5,TRBV6-1,TRBD2,many,CASKWTSGQETQYF,TGTGCCAGCAAATGGACTAGCGGTCAAGAGACCCAGTACTTC
TRBJ2-5,TRBV30,-,-,CAWSVQVGTQYF,TGTGCCTGGAGTGTACAGGTGGGGACCCAGTACTTC
TRBJ1-2,TRBV28,-,many,CASSPGPWGYGYTF,TGTGCCAGCAGTCCTGGACCATGGGGGTATGGCTACACCTTC
TRBJ2-1,TRBV28,TRBD2,-,CASTEPGLATGNEQFF,TGTGCCAGCACTGAACCGGGACTAGCGACCGGGAATGAGCAGTTCTTC
TRBJ2-2,TRBV7-9,TRBD2,-,CASSSPRLAGGAGELFF,TGTGCCAGCAGCTCCCCCCGACTAGCGGGAGGGGCCGGGGAGCTGTTTTTT
TRBJ2-7,TRBV10-3,-,-,CATKRQRGSYEQYF,TGTGCCACTAAGAGACAGAGGGGGTCCTACGAGCAGTACTTC
TRBJ2-7,TRBV6-1,TRBD2,-,CASSEGSSGRRLYEQYF,TGTGCCAGCAGTGAAGGAAGTAGCGGGAGGAGATTATACGAGCAGTACTTC
TRBJ2-1,TRBV7-2,-,-,CASSLARNEQFF,TGTGCCAGCAGCTTAGCTCGCAATGAGCAGTTCTTC
TRBJ2-3,TRBV27,TRBD1,once,CASSYSGQFSTDTQYF,TGTGCCAGCAGTTACTCGGGACAGTTTAGCACAGATACGCAGTATTTT
TRBJ2-3,TRBV5-1,-,-,CASSLGGGTDTQYF,TGCGCCAGCAGCTTGGGTGGGGGCACAGATACGCAGTATTTT
TRBJ2-5,TRBV29-1,-,once,CSVGLSGETQYF,TGCAGCGTTGGACTGTCGGGAGAGACCCAGTACTTC
TRBJ2-7,TRBV4-1,-,-,CASSQERGQATSSYEQYF,TGCGCCAGCAGCCAAGAAAGGGGACAAGCAACGAGCTCCTACGAGCAGTACTTC
TRBJ2-1,TRBV6-4,-,-,CASSDSTSKSYNEQFF,TGTGCCAGCAGTGACTCAACTAGCAAGTCCTACAATGAGCAGTTCTTC
TRBJ1-4,TRBV6-1,TRBD1,many,CASSERSGQGAEKLFF,TGTGCCAGCAGTGAAAGGTCCGGACAGGGAGCCGAAAAACTGTTTTTT
TRBJ2-1,TRBV7-3,TRBD1,-,CASSQGQVNEQFF,TGTGCCAGCAGCCAGGGACAGGTCAATGAGCAGTTCTTC
TRBJ2-2,TRBV18,TRBD2,-,CASSPVAAGGTGELFF,TGTGCCAGCTCACCCGTAGCAGCGGGAGGTACCGGGGAGCTGTTTTTT
TRBJ1-1,TRBV30,-,-,CAGTPEPNTEAFF,TGTGCCGGAACCCCGGAACCGAACACTGAAGCTTTCTTT
TRBJ1-5,TRBV9,-,-,CASIPGLPQHF,TGTGCCAGCATCCCGGGATTGCCCCAGCATTTT
TRBJ1-2,TRBV19,TRBD1,-,CASRGQGASGYTF,TGTGCCAGTAGAGGACAGGGGGCGTCTGGCTACACCTTC
TRBJ2-5,TRBV28,-,once,CASREGGARETQYF,TGTGCCAGCAGGGAGGGGGGGGCGCGGGAGACCCAGTACTTC
TRBJ1-1,TRBV5-8,-,-,CASSLLATVGLEAFF,TGTGCCAGCAGCTTGCTGGCGACAGTCGGTCTTGAAGCTTTCTTT
TRBJ2-7,TRBV21-1,-,-,CASSKCPGKYPIKEQYF,TGTGCCAGCAGCAAATGCCCCGGGAAGTACCCAATAAAGGAGCAGTACTTC
TRBJ2-7,TRBV30,TRBD2,-,CAASALTSGSWEQYF,TGTGCCGCGAGCGCGTTGACTAGCGGGAGTTGGGAGCAGTACTTC
TRBJ1-4,TRBV19,-,-,CASNRATNEKLFF,TGTGCCAGTAATAGAGCAACTAATGAAAAACTGTTTTTT
TRBJ1-1,TRBV29-1,TRBD1,-,CSVDPTGGTEAFF,TGCAGCGTTGACCCAACAGGGGGCACTGAAGCTTTCTTT
TRBJ1-1,TRBV21-1,-,few,CASSKGKGGTEAFF,TGTGCCAGCAGCAAAGGTAAGGGAGGAACTGAAGCTTTCTTT
TRBJ1-2,TRBV28,-,-,CASSVTGSESYGYTF,TGTGCCAGCAGTGTTACAGGGAGCGAGTCCTATGGCTACACCTTC
TRBJ2-7,TRBV2,TRBD2,-,CASSPGTSRYEQYF,TGTGCCAGCAGCCCCGGGACTAGCCGATACGAGCAGTACTTC
TRBJ2-3,TRBV11-3,-,-,CASSHGMGTDTQYF,TGTGCCAGCAGCCACGGGATGGGCACAGATACGCAGTATTTT
TRBJ1-2,TRBV7-9,-,-,CASSLGQLYGYTF,TGTGCCAGCAGCTTAGGGCAGCTCTATGGCTACACCTTC
TRBJ1-4,TRBV7-9,TRBD1,-,CASSSPQGGNEKLFF,TGTGCCAGCAGCTCGCCACAGGGGGGAAATGAAAAACTGTTTTTT
TRBJ2-1,TRBV5-4,-,-,CASSLLRDSDSYNEQFF,TGTGCCAGCAGCTTGTTGCGGGACTCTGACTCCTACAATGAGCAGTTCTTC
TRBJ2-1,TRBV5-1,-,-,CASSLARNNEQFF,TGCGCCAGCAGCTTGGCCCGGAACAATGAGCAGTTCTTC
TRBJ1-3,TRBV11-2,TRBD1,-,CASSSSVTGAGNTIYF,TGTGCCAGCAGCTCTTCGGTGACAGGGGCTGGAAACACCATATATTTT
TRBJ1-2,TRBV10-3,-,-,CAAGTGNLANYGYTF,TGTGCCGCTGGTACAGGGAACCTCGCTAACTATGGCTACACCTTC
TRBJ2-6,TRBV7-3,-,once,CASSLWGAGGANVLTF,TGTGCCAGCAGCTTATGGGGCGCGGGCGGGGCCAACGTCCTGACTTTC
TRBJ2-3,TRBV29-1,TRBD2,few,CSVDASGGADTQYF,TGCAGCGTTGATGCCAGCGGGGGCGCAGATACGCAGTATTTT
TRBJ2-6,TRBV5-5,-,-,CASSRLISGANVLTF,TGTGCCAGCAGCCGACTGATCTCTGGGGCCAACGTCCTGACTTTC
TRBJ1-1,TRBV15,-,-,CATSIYRDGAEAFF,TGTGCCACCAGCATATACCGGGACGGGGCTGAAGCTTTCTTT
TRBJ2-1,TRBV19,-,-,CASSIIQGLVGNEQFF,TGTGCCAGTAGTATCATACAGGGTTTGGTGGGCAATGAGCAGTTCTTC
TRBJ2-1,TRBV13,TRBD1,once,CASRPTTGSRNEQFF,TGTGCCAGCAGACCGACGACAGGGAGCAGGAATGAGCAGTTCTTC
TRBJ1-1,TRBV23-1,-,-,CASSQLIGRRMNTEAFF,TGCGCCAGCAGTCAATTGATAGGGAGACGGATGAACACTGAAGCTTTCTTT
TRBJ2-6,TRBV28,-,-,CASSTQGLTSGANVLTF,TGTGCCAGCAGTACCCAAGGACTGACATCTGGGGCCAACGTCCTGACTTTC
TRBJ1-6,TRBV28,-,-,CASSLTGTANSPLHF,TGTGCCAGCAGCCTTACCGGGACGGCTAATTCACCCCTCCACTTT
TRBJ2-2,TRBV9,TRBD2,-,CASSLAGNTGELFF,TGTGCCAGCAGTTTAGCGGGGAACACCGGGGAGCTGTTTTTT
TRBJ1-1,TRBV7-3,-,few,CASSFDGSTEAFF,TGTGCCAGCAGCTTCGACGGAAGCACTGAAGCTTTCTTT
TRBJ2-7,TRBV11-2,TRBD1,few,CASSLDRETYEQYF,TGTGCCAGCAGCTTGGACAGGGAAACCTACGAGCAGTACTTC
TRBJ2-1,TRBV10-1,-,-,CASSESGDNNEQFF,TGCGCCAGCAGTGAAAGCGGGGACAACAATGAGCAGTTCTTC
TRBJ2-7,TRBV29-1,TRBD2,-,CSVGTSGSYEQYF,TGCAGCGTCGGGACTAGCGGTTCCTACGAGCAGTACTTC
TRBJ1-2,TRBV7-2,-,-,CASSLRADYGYTF,TGTGCCAGCAGCTTAAGGGCAGACTATGGCTACACCTTC
TRBJ2-7,TRBV6-1,-,-,CASSEAGDPYEQYF,TGTGCCAGCAGTGAGGCAGGGGACCCCTACGAGCAGTACTTC
TRBJ1-5,TRBV7-9,-,-,CASSFGSFNQPQHF,TGTGCCAGCAGCTTTGGCAGCTTCAATCAGCCCCAGCATTTT
TRBJ1-2,TRBV6-5,TRBD1,-,CASSYSSGQGSYTF,TGTGCCAGCAGTTACTCGTCCGGACAGGGCTCCTACACCTTC
TRBJ2-3,TRBV18,-,once,CASSHPPGVGQDTQYF,TGTGCCAGCTCACACCCCCCCGGGGTGGGTCAGGATACGCAGTATTTT